This is a list of T cell receptor beta chains from one sample in a study of blood T cell repertoires in COVID-19. Sequenced by immunoSEQ multiplex PCR; TCRdb stores in-frame clones only, minus some. The repertoire includes 90,000 to 120,000 clones, about 89% of them detected once, and roughly 5% sits in the top ten. What was sequenced was peripheral blood. Every receptor here comes from a human donor in a cohort sampled during active COVID-19. The CDR3 runs from the conserved cysteine through the conserved F or W. D genes are given only for firm matches. Rows give clone size only sometimes, using once, few, many, or a class for an expanded clone.

J gene: TRBJ1-5; D gene: -; clone size: -; V gene: TRBV7-8; CDR3 protein: CASSFLGDYSNQPQHF; CDR3 DNA: TGTGCCAGCAGCTTCTTGGGCGACTATAGCAATCAGCCCCAGCATTTT
J gene: TRBJ2-5; D gene: -; clone size: -; V gene: TRBV24-1; CDR3 protein: CATSDSIGTHTKTQYF; CDR3 DNA: TGTGCCACCAGTGATTCGATAGGGACACATACGAAGACCCAGTACTTC
J gene: TRBJ2-5; D gene: TRBD2; clone size: once; V gene: TRBV6-2/TRBV6-3; CDR3 protein: CASSYSGLKETQYF; CDR3 DNA: TGTGCCAGCAGTTACTCGGGACTAAAAGAGACCCAGTACTTC
J gene: TRBJ2-7; D gene: TRBD2; clone size: -; V gene: TRBV18; CDR3 protein: CASSLGTSGGHAYEQYF; CDR3 DNA: TGTGCCAGCTCACTCGGGACTAGCGGGGGGCACGCCTACGAGCAGTACTTC
J gene: TRBJ1-2; D gene: TRBD1; clone size: -; V gene: TRBV19; CDR3 protein: CASSRTGTPSRNGYTF; CDR3 DNA: TGTGCCAGTAGCCGGACAGGAACACCTAGTCGGAATGGCTACACCTTC
J gene: TRBJ2-7; D gene: TRBD1; clone size: -; V gene: TRBV18; CDR3 protein: CASSPRTGSYEQYF; CDR3 DNA: TGTGCCAGCTCACCGAGGACAGGATCCTACGAGCAGTACTTC
J gene: TRBJ2-1; D gene: TRBD2; clone size: -; V gene: TRBV7-9; CDR3 protein: CASSSLLAGSHEQFF; CDR3 DNA: TGTGCCAGCAGCTCCCTTCTAGCGGGGTCCCATGAGCAGTTCTTC
J gene: TRBJ2-2; D gene: TRBD1; clone size: -; V gene: TRBV30; CDR3 protein: CAWSKRGQGIWGTGELFF; CDR3 DNA: TGTGCCTGGAGTAAGAGGGGACAGGGGATTTGGGGAACCGGGGAGCTGTTTTTT
J gene: TRBJ2-6; D gene: -; clone size: -; V gene: TRBV5-6; CDR3 protein: CASSSDVRWASGANVLTF; CDR3 DNA: TGTGCCAGCAGCTCTGACGTACGATGGGCCTCTGGGGCCAACGTCCTGACTTTC
J gene: TRBJ2-5; D gene: -; clone size: -; V gene: TRBV9; CDR3 protein: CASSVGAGPQETQYF; CDR3 DNA: TGTGCCAGCAGCGTAGGCGCTGGGCCCCAAGAGACCCAGTACTTC
J gene: TRBJ2-7; D gene: TRBD2; clone size: once; V gene: TRBV5-1; CDR3 protein: CASSVGLAGVAEQYF; CDR3 DNA: TGCGCCAGCAGCGTGGGACTAGCGGGAGTGGCCGAGCAGTACTTC
J gene: TRBJ1-1; D gene: -; clone size: -; V gene: TRBV5-1; CDR3 protein: CASSSDIGGTEAFF; CDR3 DNA: TGCGCCAGCAGCTCGGACATCGGGGGAACTGAAGCTTTCTTT
J gene: TRBJ2-7; D gene: -; clone size: -; V gene: TRBV2; CDR3 protein: CASNGGPTYEQYF; CDR3 DNA: TGTGCCAGCAACGGGGGTCCCACCTACGAGCAGTACTTC
J gene: TRBJ1-2; D gene: TRBD1; clone size: -; V gene: TRBV15; CDR3 protein: CATRDRREGYTF; CDR3 DNA: TGTGCCACCAGGGACAGGAGGGAAGGCTACACCTTC
J gene: TRBJ1-1; D gene: -; clone size: -; V gene: TRBV5-5; CDR3 protein: CASSHRVPEAFF; CDR3 DNA: TGTGCCAGCAGCCACAGGGTCCCTGAAGCTTTCTTT
J gene: TRBJ1-2; D gene: -; clone size: -; V gene: TRBV6-5; CDR3 protein: CASTGQPGYGYTF; CDR3 DNA: TGTGCCAGCACAGGACAGCCGGGCTATGGCTACACCTTC
J gene: TRBJ2-7; D gene: TRBD1; clone size: -; V gene: TRBV29-1; CDR3 protein: CSVVGQGRSEQYF; CDR3 DNA: TGCAGCGTCGTAGGACAGGGAAGAAGCGAGCAGTACTTC
J gene: TRBJ1-4; D gene: -; clone size: -; V gene: TRBV7-9; CDR3 protein: CASSLGAGADEKLFF; CDR3 DNA: TGTGCCAGCAGCTTAGGGGCAGGGGCTGATGAAAAACTGTTTTTT
J gene: TRBJ1-2; D gene: TRBD1; clone size: -; V gene: TRBV29-1; CDR3 protein: CSAGQGYYGYTF; CDR3 DNA: TGCAGCGCCGGACAGGGCTACTATGGCTACACCTTC
J gene: TRBJ2-7; D gene: TRBD1; clone size: -; V gene: TRBV7-2; CDR3 protein: CASSLPEQGTYEQYF; CDR3 DNA: TGTGCCAGCAGCTTACCGGAACAGGGGACCTACGAGCAGTACTTC
J gene: TRBJ1-2; D gene: -; clone size: -; V gene: TRBV19; CDR3 protein: CASSETVYGYTF; CDR3 DNA: TGTGCCAGTAGTGAAACTGTCTATGGCTACACCTTC
J gene: TRBJ1-2; D gene: -; clone size: -; V gene: TRBV27; CDR3 protein: CASSLSGRGGYGYTF; CDR3 DNA: TGTGCCAGCAGTTTATCTGGGAGGGGCGGCTATGGCTACACCTTC
J gene: TRBJ2-4; D gene: TRBD1; clone size: -; V gene: TRBV11-2; CDR3 protein: CASSFGTENIQYF; CDR3 DNA: TGTGCCAGCAGCTTCGGGACAGAAAACATTCAGTACTTC
J gene: TRBJ1-2; D gene: TRBD1; clone size: -; V gene: TRBV19; CDR3 protein: CASSYPRDRGNGYTF; CDR3 DNA: TGTGCCAGTAGCTACCCCCGGGACAGGGGGAATGGCTACACCTTC
J gene: TRBJ2-7; D gene: TRBD2; clone size: -; V gene: TRBV4-1; CDR3 protein: CASSPQMLSGSSYEQYF; CDR3 DNA: TGCGCCAGCAGCCCCCAGATGTTGAGCGGGAGCTCCTACGAGCAGTACTTC
J gene: TRBJ1-1; D gene: -; clone size: -; V gene: TRBV19; CDR3 protein: CASSPPRWTEAFF; CDR3 DNA: TGTGCCAGTAGTCCCCCTCGGTGGACTGAAGCTTTCTTT
J gene: TRBJ1-2; D gene: TRBD1; clone size: -; V gene: TRBV5-4; CDR3 protein: CASSLRDRDYGYTF; CDR3 DNA: TGTGCCAGCAGCCTGAGGGACAGGGACTATGGCTACACCTTC
J gene: TRBJ2-7; D gene: -; clone size: few; V gene: TRBV19; CDR3 protein: CASSIEGPSYEQYF; CDR3 DNA: TGTGCCAGTAGTATCGAGGGTCCCTCCTACGAGCAGTACTTC
J gene: TRBJ2-1; D gene: TRBD1; clone size: -; V gene: TRBV11-3; CDR3 protein: CASSLGTSSGQDNEQFF; CDR3 DNA: TGTGCCAGCAGCTTAGGGACAAGCTCGGGACAGGACAATGAGCAGTTCTTC
J gene: TRBJ1-5; D gene: -; clone size: -; V gene: TRBV19; CDR3 protein: CASSIPPGNQPQHF; CDR3 DNA: TGTGCCAGTAGTATTCCGCCGGGGAATCAGCCCCAGCATTTT
J gene: TRBJ1-4; D gene: -; clone size: -; V gene: TRBV20-1; CDR3 protein: CSATLGGKLFF; CDR3 DNA: TGCAGTGCTACCCTCGGTGGAAAACTGTTTTTT
J gene: TRBJ1-4; D gene: -; clone size: -; V gene: TRBV19; CDR3 protein: CATSDRSNEKLFF; CDR3 DNA: TGTGCCACCTCGGACAGATCTAATGAAAAACTGTTTTTT
J gene: TRBJ1-1; D gene: TRBD1; clone size: -; V gene: TRBV5-4; CDR3 protein: CASSPRTGRTEAFF; CDR3 DNA: TGTGCCAGCAGCCCGCGGACAGGGCGAACTGAAGCTTTCTTT
J gene: TRBJ1-3; D gene: -; clone size: -; V gene: TRBV19; CDR3 protein: CASIPPTSSGNTIYF; CDR3 DNA: TGTGCCAGTATCCCCCCGACAAGCTCTGGAAACACCATATATTTT